These 24 T cell receptor beta chains came from one sample sequenced in a study of OX40 agonist ivuxolimab in advanced cancers. Generated by immunoSEQ multiplex PCR, the TCRdb table keeps only in-frame clones and is missing some. The table records 81,000 or so clones, about 92% of them present only once. Source: CD4+ or CD8+ T cells sorted from blood, taken in a trial of the OX40 agonist ivuxolimab. These receptors all stem from an adult with an advanced solid tumor such as melanoma, head and neck, liver or kidney cancer.

The chain links TRBV6-6 to TRBJ1-2; 7 nucleotides align to TRBD1. The CDR3 length is 14 residues. The junction had 8 bases not matched to a gene; V was cut back by 10 bases and J by 0 bases. Germline CDR1 reads MNHNY; CDR2 reads SVGAGI (reference sequence). The CDR3 region has the DNA TGTGCCATAGAGGGGGCCGCCCCTAACTATGGCTACACCTTC. This sequence encodes CAIEGAAPNYGYTF.

The rearrangement joins TRBV7-6 to TRBJ1-3; tentatively, D is TRBD1 (5 bases). CDR1 and CDR2 (germline): SGHVS, FNYEAQ. The ends were cut back, 5 bases at V and 4 bases at J, with 15 bases in the middle. The CDR3 has 15 residues. The CDR3 DNA follows: TGTGCCAGCAGCCCGATGGGGGGGGACGGAAACACCATATATTTT. This encodes CASSPMGGDGNTIYF.

The CDR3 reads CASSWTSGGAYEQYF. The CDR3 nucleotides read TGTGCCAGCAGTTGGACTAGCGGGGGGGCCTACGAGCAGTACTTC. V and J are TRBV7-9 and TRBJ2-7; 15 positions agree with TRBD2. After removal of 6 bases from V and 2 bases from J, the junction contained 2 bases not matched to a gene. This CDR3 is built from 15 residues. The germline CDR1 and CDR2 sequences are SEHNR and FQNEAQ (reference sequence).

The chain is built from TRBV7-6 and TRBJ2-7; no clear D. This CDR3 has 14 residues. Germline V gives CDR1 SGHVS, CDR2 FNYEAQ. Between the trimmed V and J ends, which lost 5 bases and 0 bases, there was a span of 11 bases. In nucleotides, the CDR3 is TGTGCCAGCAGCCCCCGTGGCCACTCCTACGAGCAGTACTTC. It encodes CASSPRGHSYEQYF.

The J gene is TRBJ1-3, the V gene TRBV11-2; tentative D call: TRBD1 (5 bases). Germline CDR1 is SGHAT and CDR2 is FQNNGV. V lost 1 base, J lost 0 bases, and 19 bases lay in between. The CDR3 totals 19 residues. The CDR3 nucleotides are TGTGCCAGCAGCTTAGTGGGGCATACGGGGCCCCTCTCTGGAAACACCATATATTTT. Translation: CASSLVGHTGPLSGNTIYF.

The chain links TRBV2 to TRBJ2-7, with D possibly being TRBD2 (5 bases). The CDR3 is 14 amino acids. V was pared by 6 bases and J by 3 bases, with 15 bases between. The germline CDR1 and CDR2 sequences are SNHLY and FYNNEI. CDR3 loop: CASSPLEGVYEQYF. Here the CDR3 DNA reads TGTGCCAGCAGCCCCTTAGAGGGAGTCTACGAGCAGTACTTC.

Only one count was recorded for this clone. The rearrangement links TRBV6-5 to TRBJ1-1; D gene ambiguous. V was clipped by 5 bases and J by 8 bases, with 12 bases between them. The CDR3 has 12 amino acids. Germline lookup yields CDR1 MNHEY and CDR2 SVGAGI. The CDR3 nucleotides are TGTGCCAGCAGTGGCGGGAGTCCGGAAGCTTTCTTT. This gives the protein CASSGGSPEAFF.

The J gene is TRBJ1-1, the V gene TRBV7-2; 7 nucleotides line up with TRBD1. The CDR3 length is 12 residues. Trimming took 4 bases from V and 7 from J; bases not matched to a gene: 3. CDR1 is SGHTA and CDR2 is FQGNSA in the germline V gene. CDR3 in DNA: TGTGCCAGCAGCTCAGGACAGGATGAAGCTTTCTTT. Translated: CASSSGQDEAFF.

The V and J genes are TRBV29-1 and TRBJ1-2; D possibly corresponds to TRBD1 (5 bases). The V gene's germline CDR1 is SQVTM and CDR2 ANQGSEA. V was cut by 3 bases and J by 4 bases, with 18 bases left in between. CDR3 length: 15 amino acids. The CDR3 protein is CSVESGTPLVYGYTF. In DNA form, the CDR3 reads TGCAGCGTTGAGTCAGGGACCCCCTTAGTCTATGGCTACACCTTC.

The J gene is TRBJ1-6, the V gene TRBV10-3; tentatively, D is TRBD1 (6 bases). The V gene's germline CDR1 is ENHRY and CDR2 SYGVKD. V was cut by 3 bases and J by 9 bases, with 15 bases left in between. This CDR3 region has 15 residues. The DNA for the CDR3 is TGTGCCATCAGTGACCTAAACACAGGGTTTTCACCCCTCCACTTT. Amino acids: CAISDLNTGFSPLHF.

The chain is built from TRBV13 and TRBJ1-1, with 10 nucleotides matching TRBD1. The CDR3 sequence is 16 residues long. CDR1 PRHDT and CDR2 FYEKMQ come from the germline V gene (reference sequence). Trimming at V came to 5 bases and at J to 3 bases, leaving 9 bases not matched to a gene. In DNA, the CDR3 is TGTGCCAGCAGCCCCCGGACAGGGGGAAAGGACACTGAAGCTTTCTTT. Its translation: CASSPRTGGKDTEAFF.

This sequence joins TRBV7-9 and TRBJ2-3; D is ambiguous. CDR1 is SEHNR and CDR2 is FQNEAQ in the germline V gene (reference sequence). Trimming removed 7 bases from V and 2 bases from J, with 10 bases in between. The CDR3 length is 13 residues. The CDR3 region has the DNA TGTGCCAGCACCCCGGAAACCACAGATACGCAGTATTTT. Translating gives CASTPETTDTQYF.

This chain connects TRBV27 to TRBJ2-7, with 7 bases that match TRBD1. Germline V lookup: CDR1 MNHEY, CDR2 SMNVEV (reference sequence). The CDR3 totals 13 residues. V shed 5 bases and J 3 bases; nucleotides not matched to a gene: 4. CDR3 sequence (DNA): TGTGCCAGCAGTCCCTACAGGGGCTACGAGCAGTACTTC. This encodes CASSPYRGYEQYF.

CDR3 region: CASSSLSGGDFYNEQFF. The CDR3 region has the DNA TGTGCCAGCAGTTCCCTAAGCGGGGGCGATTTCTACAATGAGCAGTTCTTC. The chain links TRBV27 to TRBJ2-1, with TRBD2 matching 8 bases. The CDR3 spans 17 residues. V was pared by 4 bases and J by 3 bases, with 11 bases of the junction left unmatched. Germline V gene sequence: CDR1 MNHEY, CDR2 SMNVEV (reference sequence).

This clone has only one observation. The genes are TRBV7-9 and TRBJ1-5; no reliable D call. V gave up 3 bases and J gave up 6 bases, with 15 bases separating them. The CDR3 is 15 amino acids. Germline V gene data show CDR1 as SEHNR and CDR2 as FQNEAQ (reference sequence). CDR3 bases: TGTGCCAGCAGCTTGGCCCTTGGAGGAGGTCAGCCCCAGCATTTT. Protein sequence: CASSLALGGGQPQHF.

The chain uses TRBV28 and TRBJ2-7, with D perhaps matching TRBD2 (5 bases). The CDR3 runs 13 residues. From germline, CDR1 is MDHEN and CDR2 SYDVKM. Trimming left V 2 bases short and J 2 bases short, with 7 bases between. CDR3 region: CASSLLLAYEQYF. In DNA form, the CDR3 reads TGTGCCAGCAGTTTACTACTAGCCTACGAGCAGTACTTC.

This clone has a single count. The chain joins TRBV9 to TRBJ2-1; 10 bases match TRBD1. V gave up 3 bases and J gave up 4 bases; unmatched junction bases: 4. CDR1 and CDR2 (germline): SGDLS, YYNGEE. The CDR3 runs 15 residues. CDR3 nucleotide sequence: TGTGCCAGCAGCGCCCGGGACAGGGGTTACAATGAGCAGTTCTTC. This translates into CASSARDRGYNEQFF.

Here the CDR3 reads CASSLAGGFNYGYTF. CDR3 nucleotides: TGTGCCAGCAGTTTAGCAGGGGGTTTTAACTATGGCTACACCTTC. The chain links TRBV27 to TRBJ1-2; 7 bases line up with TRBD1. The junction had 4 bases not matched to a gene; V was cut back by 2 bases and J by 1 base. Germline V CDR1 and CDR2: MNHEY, SMNVEV (reference sequence). The CDR3 loop spans 15 amino acids.

This chain connects TRBV4-1 to TRBJ2-2; 12 bases are a match to TRBD2. CDR1 MGHRA and CDR2 YSYEKL come from the germline V gene. The CDR3 has 18 residues. J lost 7 bases, V lost 1 base, and 10 bases had no gene match. The CDR3 bases are TGCGCCAGCAGCCAAGTCCCGGCTAGCGGGGGGGCCGGCGGGGAGCTGTTTTTT. Amino acids: CASSQVPASGGAGGELFF.

The chain joins TRBV10-3 to TRBJ2-7; TRBD1 matches at 7 bases. CDR1 ENHRY and CDR2 SYGVKD come from the germline V gene. The V gene end was trimmed by 6 bases and the J gene end by 5 bases; junction bases not matched to a gene: 4. This CDR3 is 12 amino acids long. DNA for the CDR3: TGTGCCATCAGCTCAGGGGGTAACGAGCAGTACTTC. Translating it yields CAISSGGNEQYF.

The rearrangement joins TRBV19 to TRBJ2-7; D is ambiguous. Germline loops: CDR1 LNHDA, CDR2 SQIVND (reference sequence). The length of the CDR3 is 15 residues. V was pared by 0 bases and J by 2 bases, with 11 bases between. The DNA of the CDR3 is TGTGCCAGTAGTATAGATTTCGGGCCGACCTACGAGCAGTACTTC. Translation gives CASSIDFGPTYEQYF.

This chain links TRBV10-2 with TRBJ1-1; D remains unclear. The V gene's germline CDR1 is WSHSY and CDR2 SAAADI. The V end lost 3 bases, the J end lost 4 bases, and 9 bases lay between the germline ends. This CDR3 has 13 amino acids. CDR3: CASSDAAATEAFF. In DNA, the CDR3 is TGCGCCAGCAGTGATGCAGCGGCCACTGAAGCTTTCTTT.

The rearrangement joins TRBV6-4 to TRBJ1-1; TRBD1 is a possible D gene (6 bases). The germline CDR1 and CDR2 sequences are MRHNA and SNTAGT. With 4 bases removed from V and 1 base from J, the gap between germline ends came to 7 bases. CDR3 length: 13 residues. The CDR3 region is CASSATGNTEAFF. The CDR3 DNA sequence: TGTGCCAGCAGTGCGACAGGGAACACTGAAGCTTTCTTT.

The chain joins TRBV5-1 to TRBJ2-1; D is uncertain. This CDR3 is 12 amino acids long. Germline loops: CDR1 SGHRS, CDR2 YFSETQ. The V end was cut by 1 base, the J end by 9 bases, with 8 bases between. CDR3 protein: CASSLWGTEQFF. The CDR3 DNA reads as TGCGCCAGCAGCTTGTGGGGTACTGAGCAGTTCTTC.